The subject of this entry is one T cell receptor (beta chain). The sample comes from a study of blood T cell repertoires in COVID-19. Across the whole study: T cells, B-cell-depleted T cells, or PBMCs provided the cDNA or gDNA that served as material.

Original handling: It was from reference gene primer amplification that nucleated cell counts were estimated. Assay: immunoSEQ multiplex PCR; the TCRdb copy retains only in-frame clones and omits some. V and J calls and clone size are copied from that table; D and trimming were computed from the DNA. The sample shows more than 400,000 clones, 80% to 90% of them seen only once. The CDR3 is 15 amino acids. Germline-derived CDR1 and CDR2 are SGDLS and YYNGEE. With 3 bases clipped from V and 2 bases from J, the junction kept 4 bases outside the gene matches. The chain carries TRBV9 and TRBJ2-2, with 7 bases matching TRBD2. This TCR was recovered from a human donor in a cohort sampled during active COVID-19. The sequenced sample was peripheral blood. CDR3 amino acids: CASSASGANTGELFF. In DNA, the CDR3 is TGTGCCAGCAGCGCCAGCGGGGCTAACACCGGGGAGCTGTTTTTT.